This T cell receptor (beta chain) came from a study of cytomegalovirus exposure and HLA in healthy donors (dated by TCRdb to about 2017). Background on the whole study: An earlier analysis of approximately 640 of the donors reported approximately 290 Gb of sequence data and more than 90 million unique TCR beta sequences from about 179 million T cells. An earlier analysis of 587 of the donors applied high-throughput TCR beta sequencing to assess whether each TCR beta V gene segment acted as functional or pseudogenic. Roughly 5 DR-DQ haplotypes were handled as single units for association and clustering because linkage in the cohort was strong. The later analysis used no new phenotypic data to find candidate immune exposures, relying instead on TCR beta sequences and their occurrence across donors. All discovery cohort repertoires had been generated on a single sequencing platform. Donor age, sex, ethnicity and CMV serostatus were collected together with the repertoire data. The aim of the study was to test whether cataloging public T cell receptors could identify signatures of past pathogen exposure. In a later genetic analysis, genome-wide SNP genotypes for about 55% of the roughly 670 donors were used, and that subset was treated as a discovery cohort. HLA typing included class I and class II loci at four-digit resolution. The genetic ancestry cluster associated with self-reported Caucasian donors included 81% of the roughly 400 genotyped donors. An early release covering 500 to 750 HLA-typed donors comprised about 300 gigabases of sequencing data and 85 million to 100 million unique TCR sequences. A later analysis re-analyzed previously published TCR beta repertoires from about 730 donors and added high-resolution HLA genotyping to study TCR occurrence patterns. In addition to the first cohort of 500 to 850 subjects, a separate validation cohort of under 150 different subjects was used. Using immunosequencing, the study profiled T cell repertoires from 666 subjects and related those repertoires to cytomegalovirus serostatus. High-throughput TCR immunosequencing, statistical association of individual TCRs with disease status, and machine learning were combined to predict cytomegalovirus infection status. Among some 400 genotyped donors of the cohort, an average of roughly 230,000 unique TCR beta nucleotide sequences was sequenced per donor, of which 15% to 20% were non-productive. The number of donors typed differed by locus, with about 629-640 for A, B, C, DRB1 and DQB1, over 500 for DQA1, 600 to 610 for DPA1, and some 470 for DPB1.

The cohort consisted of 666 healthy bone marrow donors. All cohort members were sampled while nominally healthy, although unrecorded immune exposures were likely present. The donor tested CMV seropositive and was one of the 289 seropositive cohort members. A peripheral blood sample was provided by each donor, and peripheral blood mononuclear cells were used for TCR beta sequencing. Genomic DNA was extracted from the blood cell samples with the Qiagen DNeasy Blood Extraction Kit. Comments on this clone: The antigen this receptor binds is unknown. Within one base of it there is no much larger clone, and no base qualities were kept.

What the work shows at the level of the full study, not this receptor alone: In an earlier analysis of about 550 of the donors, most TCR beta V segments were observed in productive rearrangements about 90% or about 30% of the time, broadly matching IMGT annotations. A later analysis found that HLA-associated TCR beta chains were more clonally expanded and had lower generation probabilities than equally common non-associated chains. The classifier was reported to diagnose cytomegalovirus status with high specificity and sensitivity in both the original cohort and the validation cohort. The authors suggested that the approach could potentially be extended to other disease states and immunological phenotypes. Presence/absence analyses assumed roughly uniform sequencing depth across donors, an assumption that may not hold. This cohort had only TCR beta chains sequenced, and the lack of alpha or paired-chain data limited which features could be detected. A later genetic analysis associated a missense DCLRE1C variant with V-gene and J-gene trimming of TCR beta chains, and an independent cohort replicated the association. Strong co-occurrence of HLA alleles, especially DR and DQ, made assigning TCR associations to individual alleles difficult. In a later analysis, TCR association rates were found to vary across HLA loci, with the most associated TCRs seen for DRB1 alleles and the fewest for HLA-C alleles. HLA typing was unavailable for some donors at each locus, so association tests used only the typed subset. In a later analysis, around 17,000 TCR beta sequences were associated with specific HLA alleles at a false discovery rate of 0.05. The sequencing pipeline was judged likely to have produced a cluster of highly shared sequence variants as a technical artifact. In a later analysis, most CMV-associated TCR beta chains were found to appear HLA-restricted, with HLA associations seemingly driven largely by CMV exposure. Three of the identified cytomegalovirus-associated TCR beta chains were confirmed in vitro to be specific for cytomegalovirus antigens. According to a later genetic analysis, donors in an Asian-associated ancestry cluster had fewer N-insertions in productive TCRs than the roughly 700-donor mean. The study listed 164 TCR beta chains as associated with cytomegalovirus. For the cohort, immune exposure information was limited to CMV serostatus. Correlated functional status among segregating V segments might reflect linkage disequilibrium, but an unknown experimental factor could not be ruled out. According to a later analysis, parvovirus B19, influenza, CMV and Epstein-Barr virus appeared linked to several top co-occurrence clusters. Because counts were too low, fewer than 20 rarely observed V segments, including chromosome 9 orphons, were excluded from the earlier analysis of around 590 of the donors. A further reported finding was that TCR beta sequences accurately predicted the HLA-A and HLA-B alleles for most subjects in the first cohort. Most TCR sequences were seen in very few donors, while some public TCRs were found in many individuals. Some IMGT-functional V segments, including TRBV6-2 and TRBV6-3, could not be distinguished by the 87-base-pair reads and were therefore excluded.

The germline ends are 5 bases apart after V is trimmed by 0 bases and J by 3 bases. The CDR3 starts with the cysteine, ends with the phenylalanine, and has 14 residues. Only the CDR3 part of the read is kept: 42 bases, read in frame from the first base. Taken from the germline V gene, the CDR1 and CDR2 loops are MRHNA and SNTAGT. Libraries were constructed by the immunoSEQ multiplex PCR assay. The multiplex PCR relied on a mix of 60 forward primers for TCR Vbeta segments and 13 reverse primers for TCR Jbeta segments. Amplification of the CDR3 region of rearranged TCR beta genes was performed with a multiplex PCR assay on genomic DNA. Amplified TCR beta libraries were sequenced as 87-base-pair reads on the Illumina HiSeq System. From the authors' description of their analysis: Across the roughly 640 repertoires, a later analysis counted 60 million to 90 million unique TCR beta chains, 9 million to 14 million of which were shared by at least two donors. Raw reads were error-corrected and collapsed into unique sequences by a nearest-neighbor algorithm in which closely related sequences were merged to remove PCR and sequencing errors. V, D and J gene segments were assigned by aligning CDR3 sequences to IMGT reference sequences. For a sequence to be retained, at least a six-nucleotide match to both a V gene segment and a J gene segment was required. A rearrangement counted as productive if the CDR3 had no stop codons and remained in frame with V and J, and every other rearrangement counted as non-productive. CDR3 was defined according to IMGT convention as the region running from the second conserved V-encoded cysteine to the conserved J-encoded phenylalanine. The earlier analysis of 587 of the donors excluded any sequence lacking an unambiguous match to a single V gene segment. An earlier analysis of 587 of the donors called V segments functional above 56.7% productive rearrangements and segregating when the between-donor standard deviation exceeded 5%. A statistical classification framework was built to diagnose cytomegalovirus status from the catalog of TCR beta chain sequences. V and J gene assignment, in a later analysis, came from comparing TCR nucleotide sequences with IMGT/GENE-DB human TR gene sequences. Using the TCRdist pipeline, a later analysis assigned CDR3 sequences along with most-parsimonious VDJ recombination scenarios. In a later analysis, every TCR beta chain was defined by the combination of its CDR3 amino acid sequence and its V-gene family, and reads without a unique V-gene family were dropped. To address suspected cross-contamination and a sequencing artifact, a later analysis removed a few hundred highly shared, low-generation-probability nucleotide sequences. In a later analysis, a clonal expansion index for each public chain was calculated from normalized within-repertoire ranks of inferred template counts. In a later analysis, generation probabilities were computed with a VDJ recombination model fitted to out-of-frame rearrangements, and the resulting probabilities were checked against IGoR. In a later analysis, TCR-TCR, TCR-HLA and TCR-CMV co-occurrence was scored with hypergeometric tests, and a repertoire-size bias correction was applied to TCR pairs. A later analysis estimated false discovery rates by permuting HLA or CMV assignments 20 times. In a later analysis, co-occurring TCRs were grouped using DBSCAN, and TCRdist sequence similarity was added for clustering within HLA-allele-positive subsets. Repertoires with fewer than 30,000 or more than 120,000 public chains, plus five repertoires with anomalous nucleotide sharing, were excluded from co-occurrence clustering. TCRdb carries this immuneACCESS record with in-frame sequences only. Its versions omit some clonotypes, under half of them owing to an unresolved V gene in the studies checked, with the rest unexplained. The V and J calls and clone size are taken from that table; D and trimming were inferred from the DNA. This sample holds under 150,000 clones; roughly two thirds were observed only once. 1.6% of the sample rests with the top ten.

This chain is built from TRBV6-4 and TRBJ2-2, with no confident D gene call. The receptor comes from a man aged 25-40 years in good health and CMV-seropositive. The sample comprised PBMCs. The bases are TGTGCCAGCAGTGACTCGAGTCACACCGGGGAGCTGTTTTTT. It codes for CASSDSSHTGELFF.